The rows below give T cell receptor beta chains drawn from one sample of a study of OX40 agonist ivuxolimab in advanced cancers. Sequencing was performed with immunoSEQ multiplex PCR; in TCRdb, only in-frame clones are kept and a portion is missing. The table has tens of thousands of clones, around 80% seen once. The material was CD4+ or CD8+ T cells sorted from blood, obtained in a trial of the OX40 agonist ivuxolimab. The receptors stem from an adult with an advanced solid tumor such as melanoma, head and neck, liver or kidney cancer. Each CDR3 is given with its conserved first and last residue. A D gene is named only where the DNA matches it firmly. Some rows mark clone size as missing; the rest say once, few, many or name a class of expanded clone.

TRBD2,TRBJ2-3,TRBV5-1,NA,CASSFLVAGGDTQYF,TGCGCCAGCAGCTTTTTGGTAGCGGGCGGAGATACGCAGTATTTT
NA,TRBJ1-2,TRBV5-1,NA,CASSWGMGAEGGYGYTF,TGCGCCAGCAGCTGGGGTATGGGTGCGGAGGGCGGCTATGGCTACACCTTC
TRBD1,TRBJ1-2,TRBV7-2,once,CASRAGGQPGYTF,TGTGCCAGCAGGGCAGGGGGCCAGCCTGGCTACACCTTC
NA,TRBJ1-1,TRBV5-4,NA,CASSSGLNTEAFF,TGTGCCAGCAGCAGCGGCTTGAACACTGAAGCTTTCTTT
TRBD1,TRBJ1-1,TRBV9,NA,CASSDRDRMGTEAFF,TGTGCCAGCAGCGACCGGGACAGGATGGGCACTGAAGCTTTCTTT
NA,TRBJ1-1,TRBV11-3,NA,CASSFVANTEAFF,TGTGCCAGCAGCTTTGTCGCGAACACTGAAGCTTTCTTT
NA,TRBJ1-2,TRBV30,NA,CAWTPGGIGDYGYTF,TGTGCCTGGACCCCAGGAGGGATAGGGGACTATGGCTACACCTTC
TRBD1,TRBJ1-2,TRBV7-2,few,CASSLGQGYGYTF,TGTGCCAGCAGCTTAGGACAGGGCTATGGCTACACCTTC
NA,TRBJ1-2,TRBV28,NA,CASSLVGVPGYTF,TGTGCCAGCAGTTTAGTTGGGGTCCCGGGCTACACCTTC
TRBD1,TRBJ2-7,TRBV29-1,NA,CSVRRGRDEQYF,TGCAGCGTTCGCAGGGGGAGAGACGAGCAGTACTTC
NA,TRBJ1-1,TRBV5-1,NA,CASSLAFGGAMNTEAFF,TGCGCCAGCAGCTTGGCCTTTGGTGGGGCCATGAACACTGAAGCTTTCTTT
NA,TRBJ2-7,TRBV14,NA,CASSPLSGNSYEQYF,TGTGCCAGCAGCCCCCTATCAGGTAACTCCTACGAGCAGTACTTC
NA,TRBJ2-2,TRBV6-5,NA,CASSYANRRTGELFF,TGTGCCAGCAGTTACGCGAACCGACGGACCGGGGAGCTGTTTTTT
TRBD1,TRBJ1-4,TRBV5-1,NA,CASSLMTGNDEKLFF,TGCGCCAGCAGCTTAATGACAGGGAACGATGAAAAACTGTTTTTT
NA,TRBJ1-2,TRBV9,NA,CASSVDGDYGYTF,TGTGCCAGCAGCGTAGATGGGGACTATGGCTACACCTTC
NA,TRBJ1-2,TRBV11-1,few,CASSPGEPFYGYTF,TGTGCCAGCAGCCCAGGAGAGCCCTTCTATGGCTACACCTTC
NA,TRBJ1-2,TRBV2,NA,CASSLNTYGYTF,TGTGCCAGCAGTCTTAACACCTATGGCTACACCTTC
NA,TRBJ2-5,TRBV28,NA,CASRLLGGYSGETQYF,TGTGCCAGCAGATTGTTGGGGGGCTATTCGGGAGAGACCCAGTACTTC
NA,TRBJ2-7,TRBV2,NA,CASSDQGFYEQYF,TGTGCCAGCAGTGATCAGGGGTTTTACGAGCAGTACTTC
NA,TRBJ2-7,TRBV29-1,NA,CSVCRGTNIYEQYF,TGCAGCGTGTGTCGCGGTACGAATATTTACGAGCAGTACTTC
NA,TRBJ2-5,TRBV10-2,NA,CAVNRVFSRSTQYF,TGCGCCGTTAACAGGGTTTTCTCAAGGTCGACCCAGTACTTC
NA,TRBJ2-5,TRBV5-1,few,CASSEGSLVSETQYF,TGCGCCAGCAGCGAAGGGTCCCTTGTATCAGAGACCCAGTACTTC